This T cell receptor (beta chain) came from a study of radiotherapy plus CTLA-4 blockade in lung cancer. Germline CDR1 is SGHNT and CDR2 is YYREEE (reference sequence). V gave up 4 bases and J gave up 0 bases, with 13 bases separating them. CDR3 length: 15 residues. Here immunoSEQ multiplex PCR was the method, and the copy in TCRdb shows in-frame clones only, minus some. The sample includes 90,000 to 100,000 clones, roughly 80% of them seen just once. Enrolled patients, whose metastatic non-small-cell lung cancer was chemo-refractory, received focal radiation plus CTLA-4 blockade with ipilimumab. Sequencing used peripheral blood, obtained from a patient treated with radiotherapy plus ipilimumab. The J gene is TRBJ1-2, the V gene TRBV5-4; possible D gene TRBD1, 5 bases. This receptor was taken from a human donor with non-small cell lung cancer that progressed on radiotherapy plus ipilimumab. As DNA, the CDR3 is TGTGCCAGCAGCCGGCGGGGCGTTACTAACTATGGCTACACCTTC. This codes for CASSRRGVTNYGYTF. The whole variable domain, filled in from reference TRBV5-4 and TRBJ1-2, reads ETGVTQSPTHLIKTRGQQVTLRCSSQSGHNTVSWYQQALGQGPQFIFQYYREEENGRGNFPPRFSGLQFPNYSSELNVNALELDDSALYLCASSRRGVTNYGYTFGSGTRLTVV.